This TCR beta chain was documented in a study of blood T cell repertoires in COVID-19. Study background: Researchers got acute and convalescent COVID-19 samples from the United States, Italy and Spain. T cells, B-cell-depleted T cells, or PBMCs supplied cDNA or gDNA.

The CDR3 loop spans 12 amino acids. Authors' data handling: Reference gene primer amplification yielded estimated nucleated cell counts. Profiled with immunoSEQ multiplex PCR; TCRdb holds only in-frame clones, not every one. Clone size and the V and J calls come from that table; the DNA yielded D and trimming. The repertoire has just under 350,000 clones, about 90% of them found once; the top ten carry 6% to 8.5%. This chain joins TRBV21-1 and TRBJ2-7; the table's TRBD1 call for D was not verified on the DNA. TRBV21-1 is an annotated pseudogene. The receptor's source is a woman aged 65 to 85 with COVID-19, enrolled during active disease. Material for sequencing was peripheral blood. CDR3 DNA sequence: TGTGCCAGCAGCACCCATTCCTACGAGCAGTACTTC. Its translation is CASSTHSYEQYF.